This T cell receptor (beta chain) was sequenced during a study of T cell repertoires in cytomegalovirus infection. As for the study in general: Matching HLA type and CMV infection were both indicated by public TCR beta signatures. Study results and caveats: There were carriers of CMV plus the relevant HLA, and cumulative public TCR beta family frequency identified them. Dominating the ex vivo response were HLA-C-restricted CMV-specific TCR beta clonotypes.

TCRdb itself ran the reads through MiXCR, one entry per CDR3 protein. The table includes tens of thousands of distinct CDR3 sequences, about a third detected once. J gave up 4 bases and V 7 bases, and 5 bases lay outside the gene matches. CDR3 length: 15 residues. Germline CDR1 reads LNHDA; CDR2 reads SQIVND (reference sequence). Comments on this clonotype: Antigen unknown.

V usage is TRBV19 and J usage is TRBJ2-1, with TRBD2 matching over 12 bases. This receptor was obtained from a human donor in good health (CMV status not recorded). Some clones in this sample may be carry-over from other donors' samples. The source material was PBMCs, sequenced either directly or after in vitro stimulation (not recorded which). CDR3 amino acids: CASKPLAGGYNEQFF. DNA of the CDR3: TGTGCCAGTAAACCCCTAGCGGGAGGGTACAATGAGCAGTTCTTC.